The 9 T cell receptor beta chains given below trace back to one sample, sequenced in a study of T cells in pancreatic ductal adenocarcinoma. Method: immunoSEQ multiplex PCR; TCRdb's copy keeps in-frame clones and lacks some. The sample includes roughly 5,400 clones, over 75% of them seen just once. No neoadjuvant therapy was given to the selected pancreatic ductal adenocarcinoma patients before their surgery. What was sequenced was pancreatic tumor tissue. These receptors all come from a human donor with pancreatic ductal adenocarcinoma.

The chain combines TRBV14 with TRBJ2-7; no definite D call. The CDR3 totals 11 residues. V was trimmed by 4 bases and J by 3 bases, leaving 4 bases between them. Germline CDR1 reads SGHDN; CDR2 reads FVKESK. CDR3 loop: CASSLHYEQYF. CDR3 sequence (DNA): TGTGCCAGCAGCCTTCACTACGAGCAGTACTTC.

This clone has only one observation. This rearrangement joins TRBV11-3 to TRBJ1-1, with D uncertain. The CDR3 has 13 amino acids. In germline, CDR1 is SGHNT, CDR2 YENEEA. The V gene lost 5 bases and the J gene lost 12 bases, with 19 bases spanning the gap. The CDR3 region is CASSPEGGRLTFF. The CDR3 DNA reads as TGTGCCAGCAGCCCAGAGGGCGGAAGGCTAACTTTCTTT. The full variable domain, completed using reference TRBV11-3 and TRBJ1-1, is EAGVVQSPRYKIIEKKQPVAFWCNPISGHNTLYWYLQNLGQGPELLIRYENEEAVDDSQLPKDRFSAERLKGVDSTLKIQPAELGDSAVYLCASSPEGGRLTFFGQGTRLTVV.

The genes are TRBV2 and TRBJ1-5; no clear D. Trimming took off 2 bases at V and 0 bases at J, with 2 bases between the two ends. CDR3 size: 13 residues. CDR1 SNHLY and CDR2 FYNNEI come from the germline V gene. This CDR3 reads CASSERSNQPQHF. The DNA for the CDR3 is TGTGCCAGCAGTGAACGTAGCAATCAGCCCCAGCATTTT.

V gene TRBV21-1 combines with J gene TRBJ1-2. TRBV21-1 is listed as a pseudogene. This CDR3 spans 17 amino acids. The DNA of the CDR3 is TGTGCCAGCAGCAAAGAGGCCCGCATGCATTCTAACTATGGCTACACCTTC. Translated, it gives CASSKEARMHSNYGYTF.

The chain is built from TRBV6-5 and TRBJ2-3; possible D gene TRBD1, 5 bases. CDR3 length: 14 residues. Trimming took off 5 bases at V and 0 bases at J, with 9 bases between the two ends. Germline V lookup: CDR1 MNHEY, CDR2 SVGAGI. In DNA form, the CDR3 reads TGTGCCAGCAGTGCGGCAGGGAGCACAGATACGCAGTATTTT. Its translation is CASSAAGSTDTQYF.

The chain is built from TRBV29-1 and TRBJ2-3; TRBD1 matches 7 bases. V lost 4 bases to trimming and J lost 5 bases; unmatched junction nucleotides: 3. The V gene's germline CDR1 is SQVTM and CDR2 ANQGSEA. The CDR3 contains 12 residues. The CDR3 here is CSVGQGGDTQYF. CDR3 coding DNA: TGCAGCGTTGGACAGGGCGGAGATACGCAGTATTTT.

The chain has TRBV5-1 and TRBJ2-1, with D tentatively TRBD2 (6 bases). The length of the CDR3 is 16 residues. From germline, CDR1 is SGHRS and CDR2 YFSETQ. V gave up 0 bases and J gave up 0 bases, with 10 bases separating them. This chain's CDR3 is CASSLAGRGSYNEQFF. CDR3 DNA sequence: TGCGCCAGCAGCTTGGCCGGGCGGGGCTCCTACAATGAGCAGTTCTTC. The full variable domain, rest sourced from reference TRBV5-1 and TRBJ2-1, is KAGVTQTPRYLIKTRGQQVTLSCSPISGHRSVSWYQQTPGQGLQFLFEYFSETQRNKGNFPGRFSGRQFSNSRSEMNVSTLELGDSALYLCASSLAGRGSYNEQFFGPGTRLTVL.

J is TRBJ1-5 and V is TRBV19, with D possibly TRBD1 on 6 matching bases. Between the trimmed V and J ends, which lost 5 bases and 2 bases, there was a span of 10 bases. This CDR3 region has 14 residues. The V gene's germline CDR1 is LNHDA and CDR2 SQIVND (reference sequence). The chain's CDR3 is CASSATGGNQPQHF. CDR3 nucleotide sequence: TGTGCCAGTAGTGCGACAGGAGGCAATCAGCCCCAGCATTTT.

The rearrangement joins TRBV18 to TRBJ1-3, with D uncertain. Deletions cut 3 bases from V and 0 bases from J, with 9 bases between. Germline V gene lookup returns CDR1 KGHSH and CDR2 LQKENI. The CDR3 runs 15 residues. The CDR3 reads CASSPSILSGNTIYF. The CDR3 DNA sequence: TGTGCCAGCTCACCGTCGATTCTCTCTGGAAACACCATATATTTT.